The 28 T cell receptor beta chains in this list originate from one sample, sequenced in a study of T cells in localized non-small cell lung cancer. The table came from immunoSEQ multiplex PCR; TCRdb's copy has only in-frame clones and leaves some out. The sample gives 60,000 to 75,000 clones, roughly 81% of which show up once; 4.7% is in the top ten. The starting material was PBMCs, obtained before any cancer treatment. These receptor sequences come from a man aged 35 to 69 with stage II lung adenocarcinoma.

The chain carries TRBV12-5 and TRBJ1-1; 8 bases fit TRBD1. V lost 5 bases and J lost 7; bases outside the gene matches: 12. Germline CDR1 is LGHNT and CDR2 is FRNRAP. This CDR3 spans 15 amino acids. The CDR3 DNA reads TGTGCTAGTGGTCGATCGACAGGGGATGGTGGTGAAGCTTTCTTT. This codes for CASGRSTGDGGEAFF.

This chain uses TRBV6-5 with TRBJ2-3; maybe TRBD2 (6 bases). Germline assignment: CDR1 MNHEY and CDR2 SVGAGI. This CDR3 has 13 residues. Trimming took off 11 bases at V and 0 bases at J, with 12 bases between the two ends. CDR3 sequence (DNA): TGTGCCGCTAGCGACTCTAGCACAGATACGCAGTATTTT. Translating it yields CAASDSSTDTQYF.

The chain employs TRBV19 and TRBJ2-7, with TRBD2 identical over 12 bases. This CDR3 has 16 residues. Germline V lookup: CDR1 LNHDA, CDR2 SQIVND (reference sequence). With V trimmed by 4 bases and J by 3 bases, 7 bases remained unmatched. The CDR3 DNA follows: TGTGCCAGTAGTACCGTGACTAGCGGGAGATTCTACGAGCAGTACTTC. Protein sequence: CASSTVTSGRFYEQYF.

This chain joins TRBV6-1 and TRBJ1-1, with TRBD1 as a possible D gene (6 bases). The CDR3 is made up of 14 amino acids. V was pared by 7 bases and J by 1 base, with 13 bases between. Germline V gene lookup returns CDR1 MNHNS and CDR2 SASEGT. In nucleotides, the CDR3 is TGTGCCAGCATTCCGGGACATTCGAACACTGAAGCTTTCTTT. It codes for CASIPGHSNTEAFF.

This clone showed up just a few times. The CDR3 region has the DNA TGTGCCAGCAGTGAATGGGGGAACACCGGGGAGCTGTTTTTT. Protein sequence: CASSEWGNTGELFF. V and J are TRBV25-1 and TRBJ2-2; D unclear. From germline, CDR1 is MGHDK and CDR2 SYGVNS. The CDR3 loop spans 14 amino acids. Trimming stripped 1 base from V and 1 base from J, with 4 bases between.

V and J are TRBV6-1 and TRBJ1-1; tentative D call: TRBD1 (5 bases). Germline V CDR1 and CDR2: MNHNS, SASEGT. This CDR3 is 13 amino acids long. The V end was cut by 7 bases, the J end by 5 bases, with 14 bases between. CDR3: CASNPARATEAFF. The CDR3 DNA sequence: TGTGCCAGCAACCCGGCCAGGGCGACTGAAGCTTTCTTT.

CDR3 amino acids: CASSRGYEQYF. In DNA form, the CDR3 reads TGTGCCAGTAGTCGCGGCTACGAGCAGTACTTC. The chain recombines TRBV19 with TRBJ2-7; D gene uncertain. From germline, CDR1 is LNHDA and CDR2 SQIVND (reference sequence). The V end lost 5 bases, the J end lost 3 bases, and 5 bases lay between the germline ends. CDR3 length: 11 amino acids.

Only one count was recorded for this clone. The rearrangement links TRBV2 to TRBJ2-7; D ambiguous. The CDR3 contains 15 residues. Trimming took off 1 base at V and 2 bases at J, with 12 bases between the two ends. Germline CDR1 and CDR2: SNHLY and FYNNEI. The CDR3: CASSEGGWGTYEQYF. DNA for the CDR3: TGTGCCAGCAGTGAAGGTGGGTGGGGAACCTACGAGCAGTACTTC.

The CDR3 reads CASSQEGLTSDGYTF. The DNA of the CDR3 is TGTGCCAGCAGCCAAGAAGGGCTAACCTCGGATGGCTACACCTTC. The rearrangement links TRBV14 to TRBJ1-2; D remains ambiguous. The CDR3 totals 15 residues. Trimming removed 0 bases from V and 6 bases from J, with 14 bases in between. Germline CDR1 and CDR2: SGHDN and FVKESK. Combining the CDR3 with reference TRBV14 and TRBJ1-2 gives the whole variable domain EAGVTQFPSHSVIEKGQTVTLRCDPISGHDNLYWYRRVMGKEIKFLLHFVKESKQDESGMPNNRFLAERTGGTYSTLKVQPAELEDSGVYFCASSQEGLTSDGYTFGSGTRLTVV.

The chain uses TRBV6-1 and TRBJ1-2; 8 bases fit TRBD1. V shed 2 bases, J shed 1 base, and the junction held 6 bases outside the gene matches. Per germline, CDR1 MNHNS and CDR2 SASEGT. The CDR3 is 16 residues long. The CDR3 sequence is CASSERQGAFNYGYTF. DNA of the CDR3: TGTGCCAGCAGTGAACGGCAGGGGGCTTTTAACTATGGCTACACCTTC.

This chain connects TRBV7-2 to TRBJ2-7, with D perhaps matching TRBD2 (5 bases). The CDR3 runs 12 residues. The germline CDR1 and CDR2 sequences are SGHTA and FQGNSA. Trimming cost V 8 bases and J 3 bases, with 11 bases left between them. CDR3 amino acids: CASSEDHYEQYF. As DNA, the CDR3 is TGTGCCAGCTCGGAGGACCACTACGAGCAGTACTTC.

The chain is built from TRBV7-2 and TRBJ2-7, with a possible D match to TRBD2 (6 bases). The germline V gene has CDR1 SGHTA and CDR2 FQGNSA. CDR3 length: 14 amino acids. V was shortened by 5 bases and J by 3 bases, with 14 bases between the two germline ends. Here the CDR3 DNA reads TGTGCCAGCAGCATCCGGGACTCCTACTACGAGCAGTACTTC. Protein product: CASSIRDSYYEQYF.

This clone was counted a single time. J is TRBJ2-3 and V is TRBV27, with unresolved D. The germline V gene has CDR1 MNHEY and CDR2 SMNVEV (reference sequence). Trimming took off 2 bases at V and 6 bases at J, with 12 bases between the two ends. This CDR3 contains 14 residues. The chain's CDR3 is CASSLRPGLDTQYF. The CDR3 DNA follows: TGTGCCAGCAGTTTAAGACCCGGCCTCGATACGCAGTATTTT.

The chain recombines TRBV9 with TRBJ1-2; 7 nucleotides match TRBD1. Trimming took 2 bases from V and 4 from J; bases not matched to a gene: 8. The CDR3 is 15 amino acids. Germline loops: CDR1 SGDLS, CDR2 YYNGEE. CDR3 nucleotide sequence: TGTGCCAGCAGCGTCCCGACAGGGTTAGCCTATGGCTACACCTTC. Amino acid sequence: CASSVPTGLAYGYTF.

V is TRBV19 and J is TRBJ1-5; TRBD1 is a possible D gene (6 bases). The germline V gene encodes CDR1 LNHDA and CDR2 SQIVND (reference sequence). V lost 6 bases and J lost 7, with 16 bases in between. The CDR3 contains 14 residues. The CDR3 reads CASSQQGGGQPQHF. The CDR3 region has the DNA TGTGCCAGTAGCCAACAAGGGGGAGGCCAGCCCCAGCATTTT.

This clone has a handful of counts. The chain couples TRBV11-2 to TRBJ2-1; no clear D. Deletions cut 5 bases from V and 7 bases from J, with 6 bases between. The germline V gene has CDR1 SGHAT and CDR2 FQNNGV. The CDR3 consists of 11 residues. CDR3: CASSLTNEQFF. The CDR3 bases are TGTGCCAGCAGCCTAACAAATGAGCAGTTCTTC.

This chain uses TRBV6-1 with TRBJ1-3; D may be TRBD1 (6 bases). Germline CDR1 is MNHNS and CDR2 is SASEGT. The ends were cut back, 4 bases at V and 4 bases at J, with 11 bases in the middle. There are 14 residues in the CDR3. In nucleotides, the CDR3 is TGTGCCAGCAGTGGAGGGACACTAGGAAACACCATATATTTT. This gives the protein CASSGGTLGNTIYF.

The rearrangement uses TRBV5-1 and TRBJ1-2; D might be TRBD1 (6 bases). The germline V and J ends were trimmed by 6 bases and 3 bases, with 12 bases remaining between them. This CDR3 has 13 residues. From germline, CDR1 is SGHRS and CDR2 YFSETQ. DNA of the CDR3: TGCGCCAGCATAAACAGGGATGACTATGGCTACACCTTC. Protein product: CASINRDDYGYTF.

The chain's CDR3 is CASSQILAANSYEQYF. CDR3 sequence (DNA): TGCGCCAGCAGCCAAATCCTAGCGGCGAACTCCTACGAGCAGTACTTC. The chain combines TRBV4-1 with TRBJ2-7, with 7 bases fitting TRBD2. This CDR3 has 16 residues. V lost 2 bases, J lost 0 bases, and 7 bases stayed unmatched. The germline CDR1 and CDR2 sequences are MGHRA and YSYEKL.

V is TRBV5-1 and J is TRBJ1-2; 8 bases fit TRBD1. The CDR3 loop spans 13 amino acids. Germline values: CDR1 SGHRS, CDR2 YFSETQ. The V segment lost 3 bases and the J segment 13 bases; nucleotides outside the gene matches: 11. This CDR3 is CASSSTGESLATF. CDR3 nucleotide sequence: TGCGCCAGCAGCTCGACAGGGGAGTCACTGGCCACCTTC.

In its sample, this clone was seen once. The gene calls are TRBV29-1 and TRBJ2-3, with D possibly TRBD1 on 6 matching bases. The V gene's germline CDR1 is SQVTM and CDR2 ANQGSEA. V dropped 2 bases and J dropped 2 bases, with 8 bases sitting between them. This CDR3 contains 13 residues. The CDR3 DNA follows: TGCAGCGTTGAAATGGGGGCCACAGATACGCAGTATTTT. Translated: CSVEMGATDTQYF.

This clone was detected only a few times. The V call is TRBV15, the J call TRBJ2-1, with a tentative D call TRBD2 (5 bases). The V and J ends lost 8 bases and 7 bases respectively, with 9 bases between them. Germline V gene sequence: CDR1 LNHNV, CDR2 YYDKDF (reference sequence). CDR3 length equals 11 residues. The CDR3 coding sequence is TGTGCCACCGGGGAGCTTAATGAGCAGTTCTTC. Its translation is CATGELNEQFF.

CDR3 in amino acids: CASSQDSGLEQFF. In nucleotides, the CDR3 is TGCGCCAGCAGCCAAGATAGCGGGCTTGAGCAGTTCTTC. V gene TRBV4-1 combines with J gene TRBJ2-1; 7 positions match TRBD2. The CDR3 is made up of 13 amino acids. CDR1 and CDR2 (germline): MGHRA, YSYEKL. Trimming cost V 0 bases and J 9 bases; bases outside gene matches: 2.

J is TRBJ1-5 and V is TRBV29-1; D is possibly TRBD1 (5 bases). The germline V gene has CDR1 SQVTM and CDR2 ANQGSEA. The CDR3 is made up of 13 amino acids. V was pared by 4 bases and J by 1 base, with 8 bases between. CDR3 loop: CSVGGGSNQPQHF. In DNA, the CDR3 is TGCAGCGTTGGGGGCGGAAGCAATCAGCCCCAGCATTTT.

The V gene is TRBV18, the J gene TRBJ1-2, with a weak D call TRBD1 (5 bases). Germline V gene sequence: CDR1 KGHSH, CDR2 LQKENI. The V and J ends lost 1 base and 10 bases respectively, with 10 bases between them. The CDR3 length is 12 residues. The CDR3 loop is CASSPRGLFYTF. In DNA, the CDR3 is TGTGCCAGCTCACCACGGGGACTGTTCTACACCTTC.

The chain employs TRBV19 and TRBJ2-1; 9 nucleotides match TRBD1. After removal of 5 bases from V and 8 bases from J, the junction contained 7 bases not matched to a gene. Per the germline V gene, CDR1 is LNHDA and CDR2 is SQIVND (reference sequence). The CDR3 totals 14 residues. CDR3 in amino acids: CASSPRTGDDEQFF. The CDR3 nucleotides read TGTGCCAGTAGTCCTCGGACAGGGGACGATGAGCAGTTCTTC.

The genes are TRBV5-1 and TRBJ1-1; maybe TRBD1 (5 bases). In germline, CDR1 is SGHRS, CDR2 YFSETQ. V was trimmed by 4 bases and J by 4 bases, leaving 17 bases between them. The CDR3 is made up of 15 amino acids. The CDR3 DNA follows: TGCGCCAGCAGCGGGCACAGGCCTGGGGGCACTGAAGCTTTCTTT. Translated, it gives CASSGHRPGGTEAFF.

The CDR3 reads CSARVAETQYF. As DNA, the CDR3 is TGCAGTGCTAGAGTCGCAGAGACCCAGTACTTC. The chain uses TRBV20-1 and TRBJ2-5, with D uncertain. Germline V gene data show CDR1 as DFQATT and CDR2 as SNEGSKA (reference sequence). Trimming removed 1 base from V and 4 bases from J, with 4 bases in between. The CDR3 contains 11 residues.